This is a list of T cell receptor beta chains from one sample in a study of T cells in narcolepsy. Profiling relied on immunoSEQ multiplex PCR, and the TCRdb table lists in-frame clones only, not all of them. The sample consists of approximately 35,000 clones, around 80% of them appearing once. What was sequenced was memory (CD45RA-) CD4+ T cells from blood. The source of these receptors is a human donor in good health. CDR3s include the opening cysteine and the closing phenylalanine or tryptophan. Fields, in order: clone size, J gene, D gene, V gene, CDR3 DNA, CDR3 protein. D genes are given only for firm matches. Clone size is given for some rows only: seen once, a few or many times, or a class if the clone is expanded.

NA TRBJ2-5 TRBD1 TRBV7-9 TGTGCCAGCAGCTCTAGGGAACGACAGGGTCTGGAGACCCAGTACTTC CASSSRERQGLETQYF
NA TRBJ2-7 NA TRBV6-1 TGTGCCAGCAGTTCCCCCGACAGAAGCTCCTACGAGCAGTACTTC CASSSPDRSSYEQYF
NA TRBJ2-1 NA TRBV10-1 TGCGCCAGCAGCCCAGGGGAAGTGTACAATGAGCAGTTCTTC CASSPGEVYNEQFF
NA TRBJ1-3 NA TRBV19 TGTGCCAGTAGTATCCTTTTAGGAAAAACGGGTTCTGGAAACACCATATATTTT CASSILLGKTGSGNTIYF
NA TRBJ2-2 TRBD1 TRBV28 TGTGCCAGCAGTTTGCCAGGGGGCGGAATCGGGGAGCTGTTTTTT CASSLPGGGIGELFF
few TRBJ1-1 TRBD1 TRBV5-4 TGTGCCAGCAGCTTGGGAGACAGGGGTCGGGCCACTGAAGCTTTCTTT CASSLGDRGRATEAFF
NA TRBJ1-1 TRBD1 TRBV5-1 TGCGCCAGCAGCTTGGAGACAGGGGTCACTGAAGCTTTCTTT CASSLETGVTEAFF
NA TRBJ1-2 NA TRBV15 TGTGCCCGTCCAGACCCGTATGGCTACACCTTC CARPDPYGYTF
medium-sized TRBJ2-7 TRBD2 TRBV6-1 TGTGCCAGCAGTGAAGTGACTAGCGGGAGTTACGAGCAGTACTTC CASSEVTSGSYEQYF
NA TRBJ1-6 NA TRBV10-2 TGCGCCAGCTCCGACCGGGGGAATGGGCCCCTCCACTTT CASSDRGNGPLHF
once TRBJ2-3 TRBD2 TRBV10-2 TGCGCCAGCAGTGAGGGTCAGCGGGACACAGATACGCAGTATTTT CASSEGQRDTDTQYF
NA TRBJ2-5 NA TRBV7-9 TGTGCCAGCAGCTTAGTTGGGGAGACCCAGTACTTC CASSLVGETQYF
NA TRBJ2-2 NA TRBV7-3 TGTGCCAGCAGCTTAAGACCTGGGGGACGGTCGAACACCGGGGAGCTGTTTTTT CASSLRPGGRSNTGELFF
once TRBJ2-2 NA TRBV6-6 TGTGCCAGCAGTTACCGGGACGGACACACCGGGGAGCTGTTTTTT CASSYRDGHTGELFF
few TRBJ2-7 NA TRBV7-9 TGTGCCAGCAGAAGTCCTCGGGACTACGAGCAGTACTTC CASRSPRDYEQYF
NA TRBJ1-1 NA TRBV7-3 TGTGCCAGCAGCTTAAAGGAGGGTAGCGGGACTGAAGCTTTCTTT CASSLKEGSGTEAFF
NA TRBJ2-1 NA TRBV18 TGTGCCAGCTCACCCCTCGGGGATGAGCAGTTCTTC CASSPLGDEQFF
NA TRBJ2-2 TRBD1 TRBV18 TGTGCCAGCTCACCATCGATGACAGGGCGAGGCACCGGGGAGCTGTTTTTT CASSPSMTGRGTGELFF
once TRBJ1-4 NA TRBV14 TGTGCCAGCAGCCCCCTTGCGAGGGGGTCGGGAGAAAAACTGTTTTTT CASSPLARGSGEKLFF
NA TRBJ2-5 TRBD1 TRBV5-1 TGCGCCAGCAGCCTCCTTCGACAGGGCCAAGGGACCCAGTACTTC CASSLLRQGQGTQYF